This T cell receptor beta chain appears in the sequencing data of a study of Ad26.COV2.S vaccination and SARS-CoV-2 variants. Sequencing was performed with immunoSEQ multiplex PCR; in TCRdb, only in-frame clones are kept and a portion is missing. The top ten clones hold about 3.5% of a sample with approximately 280,000 clones, 87% of them seen once. Treatment in this sample: some 20 received Ad26.COV2.S at low or high dose, single or two shots; 5 received placebo; per-sample allocation not given. It was on day 63 after the first vaccine or placebo injection that samples were taken. Germline loops: CDR1 KGHDR, CDR2 SFDVKD. The CDR3 has 13 residues. Trimming left V 9 bases short and J 4 bases short, with 14 bases between.

This sample comprised peripheral blood, obtained in a trial of Ad26.COV2.S vaccine versus placebo. The chain is built from TRBV24-1 and TRBJ2-5; D ambiguous. This receptor was obtained from a person between 18 and 59 years old who received the Ad26.COV2.S COVID-19 vaccine or a placebo. This chain's CDR3 is CATQDPLGETQYF. The CDR3 nucleotides read TGTGCCACCCAAGACCCCCTCGGAGAGACCCAGTACTTC.